These 22 T cell receptor beta chains were sequenced from one sample in a study of PD-1 blockade in classical Hodgkin lymphoma. Time point here: cycle 4 day 1 (C4D1), after 6 weeks of nivolumab. Each patient experienced a relapse that followed autologous stem cell transplantation, and brentuximab vedotin exposure varied. Using immunoSEQ multiplex PCR, the repertoire was profiled, and TCRdb retains in-frame clones only, with some absent. The sample has 45,000 to 55,000 clones, about three quarters seen once. The sequencing here drew on peripheral blood mononuclear cells (PBMCs), taken before the fourth cycle of nivolumab. The receptors here all came from a human donor with classical Hodgkin lymphoma.

This chain links TRBV7-9 with TRBJ2-3, with 9 bases that match TRBD2. CDR3 size: 15 residues. Germline V CDR1 and CDR2: SEHNR, FQNEAQ (reference sequence). The V and J ends lost 3 bases and 9 bases, in that order; junction bases with no gene match: 10. CDR3 coding DNA: TGTGCCAGCAGCTTGCTAGCGGGGACCGCGGGGACGCAGTATTTT. Encoded protein: CASSLLAGTAGTQYF.

This rearrangement joins TRBV7-8 to TRBJ1-4; no reliable D call. The CDR3 covers 14 residues. From germline, CDR1 is SGHVS and CDR2 FQNEAQ. Trimming took 5 bases from V and 5 from J, leaving 12 bases between them. CDR3 protein: CASSPTTYNEKLFF. CDR3 coding DNA: TGTGCCAGCAGCCCTACCACATACAATGAAAAACTGTTTTTT.

CDR3: CASSWTGGYEQYF. DNA for the CDR3: TGTGCCAGCAGTTGGACAGGGGGGTACGAGCAGTACTTC. The chain recombines TRBV2 with TRBJ2-7, with 10 bases fitting TRBD1. The CDR3 has 13 amino acids. Germline V gene lookup returns CDR1 SNHLY and CDR2 FYNNEI. J was trimmed by 4 bases and V by 5 bases; bases with no gene match: 2.

The chain uses TRBV6-1 and TRBJ1-3; D unresolved. The CDR3 runs to 13 residues. Trimming took off 4 bases at V and 7 bases at J, with 11 bases between the two ends. Germline V gene data show CDR1 as MNHNS and CDR2 as SASEGT. The DNA of the CDR3 is TGTGCCAGCAGTGTGTGGCTAGGGAACACCATATATTTT. Translation: CASSVWLGNTIYF.

This clone was observed a few times. The J gene is TRBJ2-1, the V gene TRBV27; 7 bases are a match to TRBD1. The CDR3 sequence is 13 residues long. The trim removed 5 bases at V and 9 bases at J, leaving 7 bases unmatched. CDR1 is MNHEY and CDR2 is SMNVEV in the germline V gene (reference sequence). The CDR3 here is CASSQQGIGEQFF. In DNA, the CDR3 is TGTGCCAGCAGTCAACAGGGGATCGGTGAGCAGTTCTTC.

The gene calls are TRBV7-9 and TRBJ2-3; 8 nucleotides line up with TRBD1. Per germline, CDR1 SEHNR and CDR2 FQNEAQ (reference sequence). J lost 0 bases, V lost 3 bases, and 2 bases had no gene match. The CDR3 is 15 residues long. The CDR3 loop reads CASSFGTGSTDTQYF. The DNA of the CDR3 is TGTGCCAGCAGCTTCGGGACAGGAAGCACAGATACGCAGTATTTT.

The V call is TRBV7-9, the J call TRBJ1-2; 7 bases are a match to TRBD1. J gave up 2 bases and V 5 bases, and 5 bases lay outside the gene matches. The CDR3 is made up of 14 amino acids. CDR1 and CDR2 from the germline V gene are SEHNR and FQNEAQ (reference sequence). The CDR3 DNA follows: TGTGCCAGCAGCAATACGACAGGGAACTATGGCTACACCTTC. Its protein product is CASSNTTGNYGYTF.

The V call is TRBV18, the J call TRBJ1-1; TRBD1 agrees at 12 bases. Germline assignment: CDR1 KGHSH and CDR2 LQKENI. V was clipped by 3 bases and J by 10 bases; unmatched bases: 18. The CDR3 loop spans 18 amino acids. This chain's CDR3 is CASSPSTKPSGTGGLAFF. The CDR3 DNA reads TGTGCCAGCTCACCCTCCACGAAACCGTCCGGGACAGGGGGCTTAGCTTTCTTT.

This rearrangement joins TRBV29-1 to TRBJ2-2; TRBD2 agrees at 7 bases. V gave up 0 bases and J gave up 4 bases; unmatched junction bases: 5. In germline, CDR1 is SQVTM, CDR2 ANQGSEA. The CDR3 length is 15 residues. CDR3 bases: TGCAGCGTTGAAGATCCAGGGAGGGGCACCGGGGAGCTGTTTTTT. It translates to CSVEDPGRGTGELFF.

The V gene is TRBV7-2, the J gene TRBJ2-3, with 7 bases lining up with TRBD2. The CDR3 is made up of 15 amino acids. CDR1 is SGHTA, CDR2 FQGNSA, per germline. The J segment lost 5 bases and the V segment lost 1 base, leaving 6 bases of the junction unmatched. The CDR3 coding sequence is TGTGCCAGCAGCTTAGTATTGGCTAGCGGAGATACGCAGTATTTT. Encoded protein: CASSLVLASGDTQYF.

The chain employs TRBV5-1 and TRBJ2-7; 8 nucleotides agree with TRBD1. V dropped 8 bases and J dropped 6; count of bases not matched to a gene: 7. Germline V lookup: CDR1 SGHRS, CDR2 YFSETQ. There are 12 residues in the CDR3. The CDR3 DNA reads TGCGCCAGACGGGCAGGGGGCGGCGAGCAGTACTTC. Amino acids: CARRAGGGEQYF.

This clone occurred once. This sequence joins TRBV13 and TRBJ2-7; D ambiguous. Germline lookup yields CDR1 PRHDT and CDR2 FYEKMQ (reference sequence). With 5 bases removed from V and 4 bases from J, the gap between germline ends came to 18 bases. The CDR3 runs 15 residues. The CDR3, as DNA: TGTGCCAGCAGCCTATTCGAGGACGCCCCGTACGAGCAGTACTTC. Translating it yields CASSLFEDAPYEQYF.

The chain joins TRBV18 to TRBJ1-1, with a possible D match to TRBD1 (5 bases). The length of the CDR3 is 14 residues. V gave up 2 bases and J gave up 3 bases, with 10 bases separating them. CDR1 KGHSH and CDR2 LQKENI come from the germline V gene. CDR3 sequence reads: CASSPTGGHTEAFF. The CDR3, as DNA: TGTGCCAGCTCACCAACCGGGGGACACACTGAAGCTTTCTTT.

The CDR3 reads CASSLGVGTEAFF. The CDR3 nucleotides are TGTGCCAGCAGCTTGGGAGTTGGGACTGAAGCTTTCTTT. This sequence joins TRBV7-9 and TRBJ1-1; D gene uncertain. This CDR3 contains 13 residues. Trimming took off 3 bases at V and 5 bases at J, with 10 bases between the two ends. Per germline, CDR1 SEHNR and CDR2 FQNEAQ (reference sequence). Full variable domain (outside the CDR3, taken from reference TRBV7-9 and TRBJ1-1): DTGVSQNPRHKITKRGQNVTFRCDPISEHNRLYWYRQTLGQGPEFLTYFQNEAQLEKSRLLSDRFSAERPKGSFSTLEIQRTEQGDSAMYLCASSLGVGTEAFFGQGTRLTVV.

The sample holds many counts of this clone. DNA for the CDR3: TGTGCCAGCATTCAAGGCAGTCTTTATGGCTACACCTTC. Its protein product is CASIQGSLYGYTF. The chain couples TRBV2 to TRBJ1-2; D gene uncertain. The length of the CDR3 is 13 residues. The germline V and J ends were trimmed by 7 bases and 5 bases, with 14 bases remaining between them. CDR1 and CDR2 from the germline V gene are SNHLY and FYNNEI.

The genes are TRBV7-8 and TRBJ2-5, with 12 bases fitting TRBD1. Germline V CDR1 and CDR2: SGHVS, FQNEAQ. This CDR3 has 14 amino acids. V lost 5 bases, J lost 5 bases, and 3 bases stayed unmatched. As DNA, the CDR3 is TGTGCCAGCAGCCCGGGACAGGGGGCTGAGACCCAGTACTTC. Translating gives CASSPGQGAETQYF.

The chain joins TRBV6-5 to TRBJ1-5; no reliable D call. Germline V lookup: CDR1 MNHEY, CDR2 SVGAGI. V was clipped by 6 bases and J by 0 bases, with 12 bases between them. This CDR3 comprises 15 residues. DNA of the CDR3: TGTGCCAGCAGGAGTCGGACGGATAGCAATCAGCCCCAGCATTTT. Protein product: CASRSRTDSNQPQHF.

The rearrangement uses TRBV15 and TRBJ2-7; no clear D. Per germline, CDR1 LNHNV and CDR2 YYDKDF (reference sequence). The CDR3 consists of 13 residues. Trimming cost V 1 base and J 4 bases, with 8 bases left between them. CDR3 amino acids: CATSRGRVYEQYF. The CDR3 DNA sequence: TGTGCCACCAGCAGAGGAAGAGTTTACGAGCAGTACTTC. Complete variable domain (other parts from reference TRBV15 and TRBJ2-7): DAMVIQNPRYQVTQFGKPVTLSCSQTLNHNVMYWYQQKSSQAPKLLFHYYDKDFNNEADTPDNFQSRRPNTSFCFLDIRSPGLGDTAMYLCATSRGRVYEQYFGPGTRLTVT.

The genes are TRBV19 and TRBJ2-1; TRBD2 agrees at 13 bases. The CDR3 consists of 18 residues. Germline CDR1 reads LNHDA; CDR2 reads SQIVND (reference sequence). Trimming took 2 bases from V and 6 from J; bases not matched to a gene: 10. CDR3 bases: TGTGCCAGTAGTATAACCCGACTAGCGGGAGGAGGAATCAATGAGCAGTTCTTC. It encodes CASSITRLAGGGINEQFF.

The chain carries TRBV10-1 and TRBJ2-3, with TRBD1 matching 11 bases. Germline loops: CDR1 WNHNN, CDR2 SYGVQD (reference sequence). Trimming at V came to 5 bases and at J to 6 bases, leaving 7 bases not matched to a gene. The CDR3 runs 15 residues. CDR3: CASSSGQGALDTQYF. The CDR3 nucleotides read TGCGCCAGCAGTTCCGGACAGGGGGCCTTGGATACGCAGTATTTT.

The chain uses TRBV25-1 and TRBJ1-5; D gene uncertain. The CDR3 totals 15 residues. The V end was cut by 2 bases, the J end by 9 bases, with 17 bases between. Germline assignment: CDR1 MGHDK and CDR2 SYGVNS. Here the CDR3 DNA reads TGTGCCAGCAGTGAAGACGGCGAAAAAGGCGCGCCCCAGCATTTT. Protein sequence: CASSEDGEKGAPQHF. Together with reference TRBV25-1 and TRBJ1-5, the CDR3 gives the full variable domain: EADIYQTPRYLVIGTGKKITLECSQTMGHDKMYWYQQDPGMELHLIHYSYGVNSTEKGDLSSESTVSRIRTEHFPLTLESARPSHTSQYLCASSEDGEKGAPQHFGDGTRLSIL.

Only one count was recorded for this clone. This chain links TRBV28 with TRBJ2-7; 8 bases agree with TRBD2. CDR1 and CDR2 (germline): MDHEN, SYDVKM. The junction had 7 bases not matched to a gene; V was cut back by 4 bases and J by 2 bases. There are 15 residues in the CDR3. The CDR3 DNA follows: TGTGCCAGCAGTTCTCCGGGAGGGTCCCCCTACGAGCAGTACTTC. Translated: CASSSPGGSPYEQYF.